Presented here are 14 T cell receptor beta chains from one specimen sequenced in a study of cytotoxic CD8 clonotypes in ibrutinib-treated CLL. Method: immunoSEQ multiplex PCR; TCRdb's copy keeps in-frame clones and lacks some. The sample contains approximately 140,000 clones, 77% of which appear only once. The sequencing used PBMCs, collected after 12 months of ibrutinib treatment. These receptors were taken from a human donor with chronic lymphocytic leukemia.

This clone was found a few times. The chain couples TRBV2 to TRBJ1-4; D not certain. The CDR3 extends over 13 amino acids. Between the trimmed V and J ends, which lost 1 base and 6 bases, there was a span of 6 bases. Germline assignment: CDR1 SNHLY and CDR2 FYNNEI. The CDR3 spells CASSEDGDEKLFF. The CDR3 coding sequence is TGTGCCAGCAGTGAAGATGGTGATGAAAAACTGTTTTTT.

The V gene is TRBV5-1, the J gene TRBJ2-2; D is ambiguous. V lost 5 bases and J 3 bases, leaving 11 bases between the germline ends. Germline V gene lookup returns CDR1 SGHRS and CDR2 YFSETQ. The CDR3 runs 14 residues. CDR3 DNA sequence: TGCGCCAGCAGGTACTCGCTAGACACCGGGGAGCTGTTTTTT. It yields the protein CASRYSLDTGELFF.

CDR3 region: CASSRTDRLTNTEAFF. The CDR3 region has the DNA TGTGCCAGCTCGCGTACAGACAGGCTGACGAACACTGAAGCTTTCTTT. V and J are TRBV18 and TRBJ1-1, with D perhaps TRBD1 (6 bases). The germline V and J ends were trimmed by 6 bases and 1 base, with 18 bases remaining between them. This CDR3 spans 16 amino acids. CDR1 KGHSH and CDR2 LQKENI come from the germline V gene.

V and J are TRBV7-7 and TRBJ2-7; D uncertain. The CDR3 is made up of 13 amino acids. V was trimmed by 5 bases and J by 7 bases, leaving 15 bases between them. Germline CDR1 SSHAT, CDR2 FNYEAQ (reference sequence). CDR3 sequence: CASSRDGVGEQYF. As DNA, the CDR3 is TGTGCCAGCAGCCGCGACGGCGTTGGAGAGCAGTACTTC. The full variable domain, in which reference TRBV7-7 and TRBJ2-7 provide the parts outside the CDR3, is GAGVSQSPRYKVTKRGQDVTLRCDPISSHATLYWYQQALGQGPEFLTYFNYEAQPDKSGLPSDRFSAERPEGSISTLTIQRTEQRDSAMYRCASSRDGVGEQYFGPGTRLTVT.

The gene calls are TRBV6-1 and TRBJ2-7; the D gene could be TRBD1 or TRBD2 (6 bases each). CDR3 length equals 15 residues. The germline V and J ends were trimmed by 3 bases and 3 bases, with 15 bases remaining between them. Germline values: CDR1 MNHNS, CDR2 SASEGT. The CDR3 region is CASSEGGPGVYEQYF. The CDR3 DNA reads as TGTGCCAGCAGTGAGGGAGGCCCAGGGGTCTACGAGCAGTACTTC.

This clone was seen a handful of times. The V call is TRBV7-6, the J call TRBJ1-1; unclear D gene. V was cut by 1 base and J by 1 base, with 10 bases left in between. The CDR3 runs 15 residues. Germline V gene sequence: CDR1 SGHVS, CDR2 FNYEAQ. The CDR3 reads CASSLGAGWNTEAFF. The CDR3 bases are TGTGCCAGCAGCTTAGGGGCGGGGTGGAACACTGAAGCTTTCTTT. Drawing the rest from reference TRBV7-6 and TRBJ1-1, the complete variable domain is GAGVSQSPRYKVTKRGQDVALRCDPISGHVSLYWYRQALGQGPEFLTYFNYEAQQDKSGLPNDRFSAERPEGSISTLTIQRTEQRDSAMYRCASSLGAGWNTEAFFGQGTRLTVV.

The CDR3 DNA sequence: TGTGCCGCCGGCGGAGGACCAACCTACGAGCAGTACTTC. It translates to CAAGGGPTYEQYF. V and J are TRBV7-2 and TRBJ2-7; the D gene is possibly TRBD2 (5 bases). This CDR3 has 13 residues. The germline gives CDR1 SGHTA, CDR2 FQGNSA. Trimming removed 11 bases at V and 2 bases at J, with 16 bases between. Together with reference TRBV7-2 and TRBJ2-7, the CDR3 gives the full variable domain: GAGVSQSPSNKVTEKGKDVELRCDPISGHTALYWYRQSLGQGLEFLIYFQGNSAPDKSGLPSDRFSAERTGGSVSTLTIQRTQQEDSAVYLCAAGGGPTYEQYFGPGTRLTVT.

The J gene is TRBJ2-7, the V gene TRBV5-1, with a weak D call TRBD1 (5 bases). Germline assignment: CDR1 SGHRS and CDR2 YFSETQ. The germline V and J ends were trimmed by 4 bases and 2 bases, with 10 bases remaining between them. The CDR3 runs 13 residues. The CDR3 region has the DNA TGCGCCAGCAGCGATTCAGGGACCTACGAGCAGTACTTC. Its translation: CASSDSGTYEQYF.

This chain links TRBV6-5 with TRBJ1-2, with D perhaps TRBD1 (6 bases). The ends were cut back, 5 bases at V and 4 bases at J, with 14 bases in the middle. The CDR3 consists of 14 residues. Germline values: CDR1 MNHEY, CDR2 SVGAGI. The CDR3 loop is CASSPENRVYGYTF. The CDR3, as DNA: TGTGCCAGCAGTCCTGAGAACAGGGTCTATGGCTACACCTTC.

This clone has only one observation. The rearrangement links TRBV18 to TRBJ2-7; D is possibly TRBD2 (6 bases). This CDR3 region has 15 residues. V was pared by 5 bases and J by 2 bases, with 16 bases between. Germline CDR1 KGHSH, CDR2 LQKENI. The CDR3 sequence is CASSATGDPAYEQYF. The CDR3 DNA is TGTGCCAGCTCAGCGACGGGGGATCCGGCCTACGAGCAGTACTTC. Variable domain in full (rest from reference TRBV18 and TRBJ2-7): NAGVMQNPRHLVRRRGQEARLRCSPMKGHSHVYWYRQLPEEGLKFMVYLQKENIIDESGMPKERFSAEFPKEGPSILRIQQVVRGDSAAYFCASSATGDPAYEQYFGPGTRLTVT.

V and J are TRBV29-1 and TRBJ1-1; maybe TRBD1 (5 bases). Per the germline V gene, CDR1 is SQVTM and CDR2 is ANQGSEA. Trimming pared 6 bases from V and 6 bases from J, leaving 17 bases between. This CDR3 has 13 residues. As DNA, the CDR3 is TGCAGCGTCCAGGGCAGGGTTATTTCTGAAGCTTTCTTT. Protein: CSVQGRVISEAFF. The variable domain in full, with the rest retrieved from reference TRBV29-1 and TRBJ1-1, is SAVISQKPSRDICQRGTSLTIQCQVDSQVTMMFWYRQQPGQSLTLIATANQGSEATYESGFVIDKFPISRPNLTFSTLTVSNMSPEDSSIYLCSVQGRVISEAFFGQGTRLTVV.

The count of this clone is one. The rearrangement joins TRBV27 to TRBJ2-2; 7 bases agree with TRBD1. Germline values: CDR1 MNHEY, CDR2 SMNVEV (reference sequence). CDR3 length: 14 residues. V was clipped by 7 bases and J by 4 bases; unmatched bases: 6. CDR3 DNA: TGTGCCAGCAACCGACAGGGCATCACCGGGGAGCTGTTTTTT. The encoded protein is CASNRQGITGELFF.

The V call is TRBV2, the J call TRBJ1-6; D is ambiguous. V lost 7 bases, J lost 9 bases, and 16 bases lay in between. Germline-derived CDR1 and CDR2 are SNHLY and FYNNEI. The CDR3 is made up of 14 amino acids. DNA for the CDR3: TGTGCCAGCATGCCCCCCATCGGGTTTTCACCCCTCCACTTT. Protein sequence: CASMPPIGFSPLHF.

CDR3 residues: CASSFHPFERDQPQHF. CDR3 nucleotides: TGTGCCAGCAGTTTCCACCCATTCGAGCGCGATCAGCCCCAGCATTTT. The chain uses TRBV28 and TRBJ1-5, with D uncertain. The germline gives CDR1 MDHEN, CDR2 SYDVKM. The CDR3 extends over 16 amino acids. The V and J ends lost 3 bases and 5 bases respectively, with 17 bases between them.